This is a list of T cell receptor beta chains from one sample in a study of shared clonotypes between healthy human individuals. Assay used: immunoSEQ multiplex PCR; TCRdb lists only in-frame clones, some missing. The table shows about 710,000 clones, with over 60% occurring only once. Source material: memory CD4+ T cells sorted from blood. The receptor source for this set is a woman aged 25 to 45 in good health. The CDR3 runs from the conserved cysteine through the conserved F or W. Fields, in order: clone size, D gene, V gene, J gene, CDR3 length, CDR3 DNA, CDR3 protein. D genes are given only for firm matches. Some rows mark clone size as missing; the rest say once, few, many or name a class of expanded clone.

NA	TRBD2	TRBV7-3	TRBJ2-7	16	TGTGCCAGCAGCTTAACAGGTTCAACTAGCGGGATGGAGCAGTACTTC	CASSLTGSTSGMEQYF
NA	NA	TRBV6-6	TRBJ1-2	16	TGTGCCATAGCCGATCCAACCGGGACCACCGGGTATGGCTACACCTTC	CAIADPTGTTGYGYTF
few	NA	TRBV7-9	TRBJ2-6	17	TGTGCCAGCAGCTTAGGGGTCGCGGCTTCTGGGGCCAACGTCCTGACTTTC	CASSLGVAASGANVLTF
NA	NA	TRBV6-6	TRBJ1-5	15	TGTGCCAGCAGTATACAGGGTGGCGGCAATCAGCCCCAGCATTTT	CASSIQGGGNQPQHF
few	TRBD2	TRBV14	TRBJ2-3	16	TGTGCCAGCAGTCGCACTAGCGGGACAATCACAGATACGCAGTATTTT	CASSRTSGTITDTQYF
NA	NA	TRBV4-1	TRBJ1-2	22	TGCGCCAGCAGCCAAGATAAGCTCGGGACTACCTTGTCGGACTATTTTGAGTATGGCTACACCTTC	CASSQDKLGTTLSDYFEYGYTF
NA	TRBD2	TRBV19	TRBJ2-1	15	TGTGCCAGTAGCCTAGGGACTAGCGGATGGGATGAGCAGTTCTTC	CASSLGTSGWDEQFF
few	TRBD2	TRBV11-1	TRBJ2-7	19	TGTGCCAGCAGCTTAGGCAAGTGGGGGATAGCGGGAGCAACCTACGAGCAGTACTTC	CASSLGKWGIAGATYEQYF
NA	NA	TRBV28	TRBJ1-4	13	TGTGCCAGCTCCGGAGCGCGCGGTGAAAAACTGTTTTTT	CASSGARGEKLFF
NA	NA	TRBV18	TRBJ2-5	17	TGTGCCAGCTCACCGGCCCCCTTGGGCGGGATCGGGGAGACCCAGTACTTC	CASSPAPLGGIGETQYF
NA	NA	TRBV9	TRBJ2-2	15	TGTGCCAGCAGCGTAGTGAGTCGGAACACCGGGGAGCTGTTTTTT	CASSVVSRNTGELFF
many	TRBD2	TRBV19	TRBJ2-5	15	TGTGCCAGTAGTATCTTAGCGGGCGACCAAGAGACCCAGTACTTC	CASSILAGDQETQYF
NA	NA	TRBV11-2	TRBJ2-1	13	TGTGCCAGCAGCCCCGATTCCTACAATGAGCAGTTCTTC	CASSPDSYNEQFF
NA	NA	TRBV21-1	TRBJ1-1	12	TGTGCCACGAGAGGGGCTAGCACTGAAGCTTTCTTT	CATRGASTEAFF
few	NA	TRBV25-1	TRBJ1-3	14	TGTGCCAGCCAAAGTCCGGGGTCTGGAAACACCATATATTTT	CASQSPGSGNTIYF
few	NA	TRBV11-2	TRBJ2-5	14	TGTGCCAGCAGCTTAACTGGGGCTGGAGAGACCCAGTACTTC	CASSLTGAGETQYF
NA	TRBD2	TRBV29-1	TRBJ2-7	14	TGCAGCGCCCTCGGGACTAGCGCTAAATACGAGCAGTACTTC	CSALGTSAKYEQYF
NA	TRBD2	TRBV5-1	TRBJ2-5	16	TGCGCCAGCAGCCGTGGGTCTAGCGGGAAGGAAGAGACCCAGTACTTC	CASSRGSSGKEETQYF
once	NA	TRBV27	TRBJ1-4	13	TGTGCCAGCAGGTGGGGTTCGGGTGAAAAACTGTTTTTT	CASRWGSGEKLFF
once	NA	TRBV2	TRBJ1-3	14	TGTGCCAGCTCTGGACAGAGCTCTGGAAACACCATATATTTT	CASSGQSSGNTIYF
NA	TRBD2	TRBV7-9	TRBJ2-5	15	TGTGCCATAGCTTCCACAGCGGGATTTCAAGAGACCCAGTACTTC	CAIASTAGFQETQYF
NA	NA	TRBV28	TRBJ2-1	15	TGTGCCAGCGGCACCATACGAGTTGCCTACAATGAGCAGTTCTTC	CASGTIRVAYNEQFF
NA	NA	TRBV5-1	TRBJ2-2	15	TGCGCCAGCAGCTTGGTGGGTAGGAGGACCGGGGAGCTGTTTTTT	CASSLVGRRTGELFF
many	NA	TRBV5-6	TRBJ1-5	14	TGTGCCAGCAGCAGCTTGGATTCCGGGCAGCCCCAGCATTTT	CASSSLDSGQPQHF
NA	TRBD1	TRBV29-1	TRBJ2-5	12	TGCAGCGTCCGGACAGGGGAAGAGACCCAGTACTTC	CSVRTGEETQYF
NA	TRBD2	TRBV6-1	TRBJ2-7	15	TGTGCCAGCAGTGAATTGTTTCTAGCGGGAGACGAGCAGTACTTC	CASSELFLAGDEQYF
NA	NA	TRBV19	TRBJ1-1	13	TGTGCCAGTAGTCCCCAGGGGAACACTGAAGCTTTCTTT	CASSPQGNTEAFF
NA	TRBD1	TRBV28	TRBJ1-5	15	TGTGCCAGCAGTACCGCCGGGACAGAGAATCAGCCCCAGCATTTT	CASSTAGTENQPQHF
NA	NA	TRBV4-1	TRBJ1-3	15	TGCGCCAGCAGCCAATTGGGGCTCTCTGGAAACACCATATATTTT	CASSQLGLSGNTIYF
once	NA	TRBV28	TRBJ1-1	14	TGTGCCAGCACCTTCGGGGGGCCGAGCACTGAAGCTTTCTTT	CASTFGGPSTEAFF
NA	TRBD2	TRBV27	TRBJ2-3	19	TGTGCCAGCAGTCTTCGACTAGCGGGAGGGCCCATGTTCACAGATACGCAGTATTTT	CASSLRLAGGPMFTDTQYF
NA	TRBD1	TRBV29-1	TRBJ1-2	11	TGCAGCGTCGTAGGACAGGGGCGATACACCTTC	CSVVGQGRYTF
NA	NA	TRBV11-2	TRBJ2-7	13	TGTGCCAGCAGCTCCTCGAACTCCTACGAGCAGTACTTC	CASSSSNSYEQYF
NA	NA	TRBV9	TRBJ1-1	14	TGTGCCAGCAGCCCCCAAATGGGGGCCTCGGGAGCTTTCTTT	CASSPQMGASGAFF
NA	TRBD2	TRBV5-1	TRBJ2-3	16	TGCGCCAGCAGCTTGAGAGCGGGAGCGGAGGCAGATACGCAGTATTTT	CASSLRAGAEADTQYF
NA	TRBD1	TRBV18	TRBJ2-1	14	TGTGCCAGCTCCGTTAGACAGGGGGTCGATGAGCAGTTCTTC	CASSVRQGVDEQFF
once	NA	TRBV27	TRBJ1-5	12	TGTGCCAGCAGTTTAGGTGGGCAGCCCCAGCATTTT	CASSLGGQPQHF
NA	NA	TRBV2	TRBJ2-5	14	TGTGCCAGCAGTGGAGATCAGGGATCAGAGACCCAGTACTTC	CASSGDQGSETQYF
NA	TRBD1	TRBV28	TRBJ1-2	15	TGTGCCAGCAGTTCCCCACCTACAGGGGACTATGGCTACACCTTC	CASSSPPTGDYGYTF
many	NA	TRBV28	TRBJ2-7	15	TGTGCCAGCAGTTTTGACAGGAGCAGAACCTACGAGCAGTACTTC	CASSFDRSRTYEQYF
NA	NA	TRBV13	TRBJ2-7	14	TGTGCCAGCAGCTTAGAATTAGCGGTCTACGAGCAGTACTTC	CASSLELAVYEQYF
NA	NA	TRBV7-3	TRBJ2-6	15	TGTGCCAGCAGCCGCCCAGGGGCTGGGGCCAACGTCCTGACTTTC	CASSRPGAGANVLTF
few	NA	TRBV4-1	TRBJ1-4	15	TGCGCCAGCAGCCAAGCCCAGTCAGGAAATGAAAAACTGTTTTTT	CASSQAQSGNEKLFF
few	NA	TRBV21-1	TRBJ2-7	16	TGTGCCAGCAGCAAAGACCGGCGGGACGGGGTTTGGGAGCAGTACTTC	CASSKDRRDGVWEQYF
NA	TRBD1	TRBV19	TRBJ1-2	14	TGTGCCAGTAGTCCGGACAGGGGGGTCTATGGCTACACCTTC	CASSPDRGVYGYTF
NA	NA	TRBV6-1	TRBJ1-1	13	TGTGCCAGCAGCCCGCGTGGCTTCACTGAAGCTTTCTTT	CASSPRGFTEAFF
NA	TRBD2	TRBV27	TRBJ2-3	17	TGTGCCAGCAGCAAAATCCGACTAGCGGGAGGTGGGGATACGCAGTATTTT	CASSKIRLAGGGDTQYF
NA	NA	TRBV5-1	TRBJ2-7	13	TGCGCCAGCAGCTTCGAGACAGCTAACGAGCAGTACTTC	CASSFETANEQYF
once	NA	TRBV7-9	TRBJ1-4	16	TGTGCCAGCAGCGTACCGGGACGAGCAACTAATGAAAAACTGTTTTTT	CASSVPGRATNEKLFF
NA	NA	TRBV6-1	TRBJ2-5	13	TGTGCCAGCAGTAAGGGCAGGGCGGAGACCCAGTACTTC	CASSKGRAETQYF